This entry describes one T cell receptor beta chain. The CDR3 has 16 amino acids. The V end lost 0 bases, the J end lost 9 bases, and 15 bases lay between the germline ends. Germline V lookup: CDR1 LNHNV, CDR2 YYDKDF (reference sequence). As originally analysed: It was from reference gene primer amplification that nucleated cell counts were estimated. TCRdb keeps only in-frame clones here, not all; method: immunoSEQ multiplex PCR. V, J and clone size were drawn from that table, and D and trimming were deduced from the DNA. In the table there are approximately 270,000 clones, roughly 86% of which are singletons. The sample is drawn from a study of blood T cell repertoires in COVID-19. Across the whole study: Some COVID-19 samples were acute and others convalescent; all came from the United States, Italy and Spain. T cells, B-cell-depleted T cells, or PBMCs provided the cDNA or gDNA that served as material.

Specimen: peripheral blood. The chain links TRBV15 to TRBJ1-6, with unresolved D. This TCR came from a man aged 35 to 55 with active or convalescent COVID-19. CDR3 residues: CATSRDRRGSGSPLHF. CDR3 bases: TGTGCCACCAGCAGAGATCGCAGAGGGTCGGGTTCACCCCTCCACTTT.